Here is one TCR beta chain with its context. The antigen this receptor binds is unknown. One base away there is no much larger clone; base qualities are not given. The source of the sample is a study of blood T cells in healthy people across ages (dated by TCRdb to about 2015). About the study as a whole: In model experiments, roughly one uniquely barcoded TCR beta cDNA molecule per two T cells was captured by template switching. Using deep sequencing normalized with unique cDNA molecular identifiers, the study measured how TCR beta repertoire diversity changes with age. Donors were grouped into four age groups: young (average approximately 16 years), middle-aged (roughly 40), aged (around 60) and long-lived (around 80). To avoid experimental bias, donors of different ages were distributed randomly across sequencing lanes. Using the same blood draw, the study looked at two additional independent replicas of 1 million unique cDNA reads for two donors, one aged 18 to 30 and the other aged 80 or older.

Preparation of the library involved 5' RACE. TCRdb lists the instrument as Illumina HiSeq 2500. A second PCR of about 6 to 12 cycles was performed with a sample-barcoded 5' primer and a J-beta primer mix. Each TCR beta cDNA molecule received a unique molecular identifier from a template-switch 5' adaptor carrying 12 random nucleotides. At least 2.5 million CDR3-containing paired-end reads were obtained from each sample. First-strand cDNA synthesis was performed from all RNA using the Mint cDNA synthesis kit, with priming by a TRBC-specific oligonucleotide. All cDNA was treated with uracil-DNA glycosylase and then went through a first 18-cycle PCR with the universal primers M1SS and BC2_uni_R. The original methods were these. For normalization, 1 million high-quality reads were randomly selected from each sample, with every read carrying a distinct molecular identifier. Reads sharing molecular identifiers were discarded rather than binned into consensus sequences. MiTCR, with a Q25 quality threshold and the strictest error-elimination algorithm, was used for CDR3 identification, clonotype clustering and error correction. A nonparametric unseen species model using Euler transformation provided a lower-bound estimate of total TCR beta diversity. TCRdb itself trimmed the public reads at Q25 with fastp, ran MiXCR and retained productive beta chains. For every CDR3 protein sequence, its rows merge into one entry that carries the most common genes and DNA. These V and J calls rely on TCRdb rather than the paper's analysis. This sample is represented by around 1.7 million distinct CDR3 sequences; about 28% of them were singletons. 7.7% of the sample belongs to the ten largest clones.

Reading from cysteine to phenylalanine, the CDR3 counts 13 amino acids. Here the CDR3 DNA is all that survives: 39 bases in frame from base 1. CDR1 and CDR2 (KGHSH, LQKENI) derive from the germline V gene. Trimming costs V 2 bases and J 8 bases, and their ends lie 10 bases apart. Study-level results and caveats: A strong correlation was found between observed TCR beta diversity and the percentage of naive T cells measured by flow cytometry. As age increased, observed TCR beta diversity per million T cells dropped in a roughly linear way, and a significant reduction was already evident by age 40. Because the CMV infection status of the donors was unknown, age-related changes in expanded clonotypes may potentially have been confounded. Because profiling used bulk unsorted PBMCs, naive and antigen-experienced compartments could not be compared conclusively. Estimates of total diversity based on one million sequenced T cells were regarded as lower bounds and as underestimates. Compared with the aged group, the long-lived group had more naive CD4+ T cells, fewer expanded clones and increased TCR diversity, suggesting age selection.

The roughly 39 donors, aged about 6 to 95 years, were systemically healthy Caucasian individuals from Russia. Around 10 milliliters of peripheral blood were drawn from each donor into EDTA-treated Vacutainer tubes. Ficoll-Paque density-gradient centrifugation was used to isolate PBMCs, with at least 7 million obtained per sample. Total RNA, at least 5 micrograms per sample, was extracted from PBMCs with Trizol reagent. The percentages of naive CD45RAhigh/CD27high T cells were determined by flow cytometry on a PBMC aliquot from every donor. The receptor comes from a woman under 40 in good health. What was sequenced was blood. The chain is made from TRBV18 and TRBJ2-1; the D gene is possibly TRBD1, with 5 bases matching. The CDR3 loop reads CASSPSVGDEQFF. The base sequence is TGTGCCAGCTCACCATCCGTAGGGGATGAGCAGTTCTTC.